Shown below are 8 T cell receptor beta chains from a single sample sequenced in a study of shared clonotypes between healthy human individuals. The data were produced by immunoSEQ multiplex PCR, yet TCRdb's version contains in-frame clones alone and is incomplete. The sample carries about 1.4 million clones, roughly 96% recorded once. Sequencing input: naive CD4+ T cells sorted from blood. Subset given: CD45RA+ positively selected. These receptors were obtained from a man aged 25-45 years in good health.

CDR3 protein: CASSLGQSPGQLIYEQYF. CDR3 bases: TGCGCCAGCAGCTTGGGCCAGTCCCCGGGACAGCTAATCTACGAGCAGTACTTC. The chain is built from TRBV5-1 and TRBJ2-7, with 7 bases identical to TRBD1. The CDR3 loop spans 18 amino acids. Trimming cost V 0 bases and J 3 bases; bases outside gene matches: 15. Germline CDR1 SGHRS, CDR2 YFSETQ.

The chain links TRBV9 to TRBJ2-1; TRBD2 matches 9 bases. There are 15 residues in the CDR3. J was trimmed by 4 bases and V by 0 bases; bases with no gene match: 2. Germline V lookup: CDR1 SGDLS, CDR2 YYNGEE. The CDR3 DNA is TGTGCCAGCAGCGTAGCTAGCGGGAAATACAATGAGCAGTTCTTC. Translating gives CASSVASGKYNEQFF. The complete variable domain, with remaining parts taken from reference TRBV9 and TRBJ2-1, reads DSGVTQTPKHLITATGQRVTLRCSPRSGDLSVYWYQQSLDQGLQFLIQYYNGEERAKGNILERFSAQQFPDLHSELNLSSLELGDSALYFCASSVASGKYNEQFFGPGTRLTVL.

The CDR3 here is CASSWGIQATNEKLFF. The DNA of the CDR3 is TGCGCCAGCAGCTGGGGGATACAAGCAACTAATGAAAAACTGTTTTTT. This chain uses TRBV5-1 with TRBJ1-4, with D maybe TRBD1 (5 bases). The CDR3 contains 16 residues. Germline lookup yields CDR1 SGHRS and CDR2 YFSETQ. Trimming cost V 3 bases and J 0 bases, with 12 bases left between them. Combining the CDR3 with reference TRBV5-1 and TRBJ1-4 gives the whole variable domain KAGVTQTPRYLIKTRGQQVTLSCSPISGHRSVSWYQQTPGQGLQFLFEYFSETQRNKGNFPGRFSGRQFSNSRSEMNVSTLELGDSALYLCASSWGIQATNEKLFFGSGTQLSVL.

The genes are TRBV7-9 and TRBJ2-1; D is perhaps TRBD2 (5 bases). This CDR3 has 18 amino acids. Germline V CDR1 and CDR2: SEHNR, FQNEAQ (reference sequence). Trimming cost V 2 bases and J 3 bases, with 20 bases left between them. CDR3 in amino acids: CASSLSSRRTGIYNEQFF. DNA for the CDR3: TGTGCCAGCAGCTTATCCAGCCGCCGGACCGGGATCTACAATGAGCAGTTCTTC.

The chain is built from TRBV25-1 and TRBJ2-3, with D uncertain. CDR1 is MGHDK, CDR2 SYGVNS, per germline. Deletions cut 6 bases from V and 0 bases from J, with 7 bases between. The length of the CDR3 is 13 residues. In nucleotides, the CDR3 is TGTGCCAGCAGCCAAACAAGCACAGATACGCAGTATTTT. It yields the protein CASSQTSTDTQYF.

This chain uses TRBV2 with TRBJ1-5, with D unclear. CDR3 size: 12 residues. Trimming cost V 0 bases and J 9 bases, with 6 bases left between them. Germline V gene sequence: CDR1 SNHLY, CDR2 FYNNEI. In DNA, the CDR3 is TGTGCCAGCAGTGAAGCGAGTCGGCCCCAGCATTTT. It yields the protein CASSEASRPQHF.

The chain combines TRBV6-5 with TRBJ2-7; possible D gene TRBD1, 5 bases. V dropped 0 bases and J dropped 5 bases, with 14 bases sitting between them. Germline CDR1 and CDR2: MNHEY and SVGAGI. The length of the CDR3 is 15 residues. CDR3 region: CASSYSNPGLDEQYF. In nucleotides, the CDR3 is TGTGCCAGCAGTTACTCGAATCCAGGGTTGGACGAGCAGTACTTC.

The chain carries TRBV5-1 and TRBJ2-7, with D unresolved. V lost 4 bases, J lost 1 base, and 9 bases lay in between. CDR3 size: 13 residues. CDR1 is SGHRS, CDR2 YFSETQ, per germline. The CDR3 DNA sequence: TGCGCCAGCAGCCGGAGCGATTCCTACGAGCAGTACTTC. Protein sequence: CASSRSDSYEQYF.